This TCR beta chain originates from a study of T-cell memory formation after mild COVID-19. Constant-segment primers were used for 5'RACE, and the resulting TCR alpha and TCR beta cDNA libraries carried sample barcodes and UMIs. TCRdb reanalysed the 5' RACE reads using MiXCR and keeps one entry per CDR3 protein. The table has about 110,000 distinct CDR3 sequences, about 18% seen once; the top ten hold around 5.1%. Per germline, CDR1 DFQATT and CDR2 SNEGSKA (reference sequence). This CDR3 comprises 13 residues. With 5 bases clipped from V and 5 bases from J, the junction kept 7 bases outside the gene matches.

This chain links TRBV20-1 with TRBJ2-5, with 8 positions matching TRBD2. The sample consisted of PBMCs or a T cell subset sorted from them (not recorded which). The TCR originated in a man aged 18-30 years who had mild COVID-19 (a few samples of this study predate the infection). Cell type and time point are not known. The CDR3, as DNA: TGCAGTGCTTGGATAGCGGGGTTGGAGACCCAGTACTTC. Translation gives CSAWIAGLETQYF.